These 29 T cell receptor beta chains were sequenced from one sample in a study of monozygotic twins with inflammatory bowel disease. TCRdb reprocessed the 5' RACE reads, keeping one entry per CDR3 protein, no DNA. The listing contains about 440,000 distinct CDR3 sequences. The specimen sequenced was blood. All receptors derive from a human donor with ulcerative colitis or Crohn's disease, or a healthy co-twin of an affected twin (not recorded which).

V usage is TRBV20-1 and J usage is TRBJ2-1; TCRdb indicates TRBD2, and absent DNA this call remains unverified. Per the germline V gene, CDR1 is DFQATT and CDR2 is SNEGSKA (reference sequence). The CDR3 extends over 15 amino acids. CDR3 region: CSASGLAGEENEQFF.

This chain joins TRBV5-1 and TRBJ1-1; TCRdb's D call, TRBD1, is unchecked because there is no DNA. The CDR3 has 14 amino acids. The germline V gene encodes CDR1 SGHRS and CDR2 YFSETQ. CDR3 residues: CASSRDPGDTEAFF.

The genes are TRBV19 and TRBJ1-1. The CDR3 has 13 residues. The germline CDR1 and CDR2 sequences are LNHDA and SQIVND (reference sequence). CDR3 in amino acids: CASSVGRLTEAFF.

V is TRBV6-1 and J is TRBJ1-6; TCRdb returns TRBD1, unconfirmable since there is no DNA. Germline assignment: CDR1 MNHNS and CDR2 SASEGT. This CDR3 has 15 residues. CDR3 residues: CASSRIGQNNSPLHF.

The chain uses TRBV18 and TRBJ1-3. Germline values: CDR1 KGHSH, CDR2 LQKENI. The CDR3 is 15 residues long. CDR3 protein: CASSPPTVSGNTIYF.

This chain uses TRBV7-8 with TRBJ2-3. This CDR3 is built from 16 residues. Per the germline V gene, CDR1 is SGHVS and CDR2 is FQNEAQ. The CDR3 loop reads CASSLGLAPSTDTQYF.

The chain employs TRBV5-1 and TRBJ2-1; TCRdb proposes TRBD2, but this gene call is untestable without DNA. Germline V gene lookup returns CDR1 SGHRS and CDR2 YFSETQ. CDR3 size: 15 residues. The CDR3 loop is CASTRLAGNNNEQFF.

This sequence joins TRBV27 and TRBJ2-2. Germline V gene lookup returns CDR1 MNHEY and CDR2 SMNVEV (reference sequence). The CDR3 loop spans 13 amino acids. The CDR3: CASSLSSAGELFF.

V is TRBV7-2 and J is TRBJ2-5; TCRdb returns TRBD1, unconfirmable since there is no DNA. Germline CDR1 SGHTA, CDR2 FQGNSA. The CDR3 runs 15 residues. The chain's CDR3 is CASSLVGQPQETQYF.

The V call is TRBV24-1, the J call TRBJ2-7; TCRdb picks TRBD1, but there is no DNA to check that call. There are 14 residues in the CDR3. From germline, CDR1 is KGHDR and CDR2 SFDVKD. The CDR3 protein is CATSRGQGTYEQYF.

This chain's CDR3 is CASSDKTSGSYEQYF. This chain joins TRBV7-9 and TRBJ2-7; TCRdb lists TRBD2, though no DNA is available to test this call. The CDR3 is 15 residues long. From germline, CDR1 is SEHNR and CDR2 FQNEAQ (reference sequence).

The V and J genes are TRBV12-3 or TRBV12-4 and TRBJ2-1; TCRdb's assignment of TRBD1 cannot be checked, as there is no DNA. There are 14 residues in the CDR3. Here the CDR3 reads CASSLAGRGNEQFF.

The chain links TRBV29-1 to TRBJ2-7; TCRdb gives TRBD1 as the D gene, but with no DNA this cannot be confirmed. From germline, CDR1 is SQVTM and CDR2 ANQGSEA. This CDR3 has 14 amino acids. The CDR3 reads CSAEGTGGSYEQYF.

The chain employs TRBV29-1 and TRBJ1-2; no DNA is available, so the TRBD1 call from TCRdb remains unchecked. The V gene's germline CDR1 is SQVTM and CDR2 ANQGSEA. The CDR3 has 13 residues. CDR3 region: CSVGDRGGNGYTF.

This rearrangement joins TRBV5-4 to TRBJ2-7; absent DNA, TCRdb's TRBD1 call cannot be checked. The CDR3 is made up of 13 amino acids. Germline-derived CDR1 and CDR2 are SGHNT and YYREEE (reference sequence). The CDR3: CASSTGVSYEQYF.

The chain employs TRBV9 and TRBJ2-5; TCRdb lists TRBD1, though no DNA is available to test this call. Germline V gene data show CDR1 as SGDLS and CDR2 as YYNGEE. There are 14 residues in the CDR3. This CDR3 reads CASSVEGTEETQYF.

The V gene is TRBV5-1, the J gene TRBJ2-7. The CDR3 covers 14 residues. Germline V gene sequence: CDR1 SGHRS, CDR2 YFSETQ. CDR3 loop: CASSPDRSSYEQDF. The entire variable domain, with the rest obtained from reference TRBV5-1 and TRBJ2-7, is as follows: KAGVTQTPRYLIKTRGQQVTLSCSPISGHRSVSWYQQTPGQGLQFLFEYFSETQRNKGNFPGRFSGRQFSNSRSEMNVSTLELGDSALYLCASSPDRSSYEQDFGPGTRLTVT.

V usage is TRBV5-4 and J usage is TRBJ2-7. Per germline, CDR1 SGHNT and CDR2 YYREEE (reference sequence). CDR3 length: 14 amino acids. This CDR3 reads CASSPAAFSYEQYF.

The chain combines TRBV29-1 with TRBJ1-1. The germline V gene has CDR1 SQVTM and CDR2 ANQGSEA. This CDR3 comprises 13 residues. CDR3 protein: CSVVEVSNTEAFF.

The rearrangement joins TRBV20-1 to TRBJ2-3; lacking DNA, the TRBD2 call made by TCRdb goes unchecked. The CDR3 extends over 14 amino acids. From germline, CDR1 is DFQATT and CDR2 SNEGSKA (reference sequence). The CDR3 sequence is CSASGGGGWNTQYF.

The chain combines TRBV6-6 with TRBJ1-6. Germline V gene data show CDR1 as MNHNY and CDR2 as SVGAGI (reference sequence). The CDR3 sequence is 12 residues long. The CDR3 protein is CASRDPNSPLHF.

The chain is built from TRBV28 and TRBJ2-7. This CDR3 region has 13 residues. The germline V gene encodes CDR1 MDHEN and CDR2 SYDVKM. The CDR3 sequence is CASSPQSSYEQYF.

The chain joins TRBV7-9 to TRBJ2-1; as DNA is missing, the TRBD1 call by TCRdb cannot be tested. The CDR3 covers 16 residues. Germline CDR1 reads SEHNR; CDR2 reads FQNEAQ (reference sequence). CDR3 region: CASGYDLSGQPNEQFF.

The V and J genes are TRBV25-1 and TRBJ2-2; the TRBD1 assignment by TCRdb is unverifiable without DNA. Germline values: CDR1 MGHDK, CDR2 SYGVNS. The CDR3 loop spans 14 amino acids. This CDR3 is CASRETGNTGELFF. The variable domain in full, completed from reference TRBV25-1 and TRBJ2-2, reads EADIYQTPRYLVIGTGKKITLECSQTMGHDKMYWYQQDPGMELHLIHYSYGVNSTEKGDLSSESTVSRIRTEHFPLTLESARPSHTSQYLCASRETGNTGELFFGEGSRLTVL.

This chain uses TRBV5-1 with TRBJ1-1. The CDR3 contains 14 residues. The V gene's germline CDR1 is SGHRS and CDR2 YFSETQ. The CDR3 loop reads CASSWGDLNTEAFF.

The chain combines TRBV7-8 with TRBJ2-2; TCRdb returns TRBD2, unconfirmable since there is no DNA. Germline CDR1 and CDR2: SGHVS and FQNEAQ. The CDR3 length is 17 residues. The CDR3 here is CASSVLLAGVNTGELFF.

The V call is TRBV18, the J call TRBJ2-1. Germline CDR1 and CDR2: KGHSH and LQKENI. The CDR3 extends over 14 amino acids. CDR3 sequence: CASSPLGGGNEQFF.

The chain links TRBV10-3 to TRBJ2-7; TCRdb reports TRBD2, a call that lacks DNA to check it against. In germline, CDR1 is ENHRY, CDR2 SYGVKD. The CDR3 sequence is 13 residues long. CDR3 residues: CAISSSGSSEQYF.

The chain joins TRBV19 to TRBJ2-2; TCRdb calls TRBD2, which cannot be checked without DNA. This CDR3 is built from 15 residues. From germline, CDR1 is LNHDA and CDR2 SQIVND (reference sequence). The CDR3 here is CASSMVAGGPGELFF.